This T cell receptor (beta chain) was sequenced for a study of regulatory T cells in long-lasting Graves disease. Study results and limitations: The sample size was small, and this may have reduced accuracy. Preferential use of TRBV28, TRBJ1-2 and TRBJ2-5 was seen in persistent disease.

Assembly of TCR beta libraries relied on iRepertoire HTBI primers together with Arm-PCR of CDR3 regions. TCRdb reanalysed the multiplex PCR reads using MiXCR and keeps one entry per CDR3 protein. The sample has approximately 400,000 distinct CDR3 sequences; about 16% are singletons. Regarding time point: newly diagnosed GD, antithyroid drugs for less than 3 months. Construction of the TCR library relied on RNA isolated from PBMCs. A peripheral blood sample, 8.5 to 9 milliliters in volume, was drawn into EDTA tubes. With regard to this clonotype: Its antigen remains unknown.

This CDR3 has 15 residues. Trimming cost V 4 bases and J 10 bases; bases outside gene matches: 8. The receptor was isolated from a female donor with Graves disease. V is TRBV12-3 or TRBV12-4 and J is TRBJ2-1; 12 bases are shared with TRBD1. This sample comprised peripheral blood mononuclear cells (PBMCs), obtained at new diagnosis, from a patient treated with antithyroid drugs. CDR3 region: CASSYGTGGTGEQFF. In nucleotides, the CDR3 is TGTGCCAGCAGTTACGGGACAGGGGGCACCGGGGAGCAGTTCTTC.